In this sample, the clone carrying this T cell receptor beta chain turned up once. The data belong to a study of PD-L1 blockade in urothelial cancer. Study overall: About 85% of the roughly 29 patients were men whose urothelial cancer was bladder-origin. Before enrollment, 0 to 3 chemotherapy regimens had been given to patients.

Profiling relied on immunoSEQ multiplex PCR, and the TCRdb table lists in-frame clones only, not all of them. The table has about 90,000 clones, less than 85% seen once; the top ten hold under 10%. Time point denoted: peripheral blood 6 weeks after treatment start. Sample numbers ranged from 1 to 8 per patient, encompassing pretreatment and on-treatment collections. The CDR3 is 14 amino acids. Germline V gene lookup returns CDR1 SEHNR and CDR2 FQNEAQ (reference sequence). Trimming removed 3 bases from V and 4 bases from J; junction bases left unmatched: 4. The origin of this receptor is a man aged 65 to 85 with urothelial cancer. This material consisted of PBMCs, taken around atezolizumab (anti-PD-L1) treatment. V and J are TRBV7-9 and TRBJ1-2, with 8 bases identical to TRBD1. Written as DNA, the CDR3 is TGTGCCAGCAGCTTTGGGACAGGCACCTATGGCTACACCTTC. Its protein is CASSFGTGTYGYTF.